This entry describes one T cell receptor (beta chain). The antigen remains undetermined. The CDR3 contains 16 residues. CDR1 is MNHNY, CDR2 SVGAGI, per germline (reference sequence). The J segment lost 9 bases and the V segment lost 6 bases, leaving 10 bases of the junction unmatched. This record comes from a study of PD-L1 blockade in urothelial cancer. Study-wide background: Samples of blood were analyzed 3 weeks (second dose) and 6 weeks after treatment start. Each blood sample yielded a median of 141,255 T cells. Study-level findings and limits: Survival was better when pretreatment blood TCR clonality fell below the median. Durable benefit was linked to greater 3-week expansion of tumor-associated blood clones.

TCRdb keeps only in-frame clones here, not all; method: immunoSEQ multiplex PCR. The repertoire holds 90,000 to 120,000 clones, with around 90% as singletons. J is TRBJ2-1 and V is TRBV6-6; 14 positions agree with TRBD2. The receptor comes from a woman aged 80 or over with urothelial cancer. The source material was PBMCs, sampled around atezolizumab (anti-PD-L1) treatment. CDR3 in DNA: TGTGCCAGCAGAGATGCAGGGACTAGCGGGAGTCTTGAGCAGTTCTTC. Its translation is CASRDAGTSGSLEQFF.